This TCR beta chain comes out of a study of blood T cell repertoires in COVID-19. On the study more broadly: The study drew acute and convalescent COVID-19 samples from the United States, Italy and Spain.

Only in-frame clones appear in the TCRdb table, and some are missing; sequencing was by immunoSEQ multiplex PCR. The data hold about 84,000 clones, with roughly 90% observed a single time. The V and J ends lost 1 base and 4 bases respectively, with 12 bases between them. Germline CDR1 reads MNHEY; CDR2 reads SVGEGT. The length of the CDR3 is 15 residues. Source material: peripheral blood. The origin of this receptor is a man of 80 years or more with active or convalescent COVID-19. This sequence joins TRBV6-2 or TRBV6-3 and TRBJ2-3; tentatively, D is TRBD1 (6 bases). CDR3 region: CASSYLQGFSDTQYF. In DNA form, the CDR3 reads TGTGCCAGCAGTTACTTACAGGGTTTTTCAGATACGCAGTATTTT.